This TCR beta chain stems from a study of tumor-infiltrating lymphocytes in primary liver carcinoma. TCR beta cDNA was prepared out of 500 ng total RNA by means of a constant-region primer. Construction of TCR beta libraries relied on three successive nested multiplex PCR rounds employing slightly modified ARM-PCR. The first two PCR rounds, nine to ten cycles each, used TRBV1-TRBV30 forward primers and a C-beta reverse primer. TCRdb called the multiplex PCR reads again in MiXCR, with one record for every CDR3 protein. The table includes fewer than 350,000 distinct CDR3 sequences, less than 70% detected once. This clonotype has a handful of counts. CDR3 length: 14 amino acids. V was shortened by 3 bases and J by 2 bases, with 9 bases between the two germline ends. Germline V lookup: CDR1 MDHEN, CDR2 SYDVKM. The blood RNA (from unsorted whole blood) was obtained, and germline DNA was also extracted.

The V gene is TRBV28, the J gene TRBJ2-3; D ambiguous. The clonotype originates from a man aged 35 to 55 with primary liver carcinoma and hepatitis B virus infection. The material sequenced was peripheral blood. The CDR3 loop reads CASSFRSYTDTQYF. The CDR3 DNA reads TGTGCCAGCAGTTTTAGGAGTTACACAGATACGCAGTATTTT.